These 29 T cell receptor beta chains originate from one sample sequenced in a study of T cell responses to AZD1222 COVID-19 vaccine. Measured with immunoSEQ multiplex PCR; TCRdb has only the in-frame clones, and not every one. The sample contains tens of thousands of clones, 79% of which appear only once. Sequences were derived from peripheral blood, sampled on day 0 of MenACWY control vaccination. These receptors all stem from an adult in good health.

In DNA form, the CDR3 reads TGTGCCTGGAGTCCAACAGGGTGGACTGAAGCTTTCTTT. This encodes CAWSPTGWTEAFF. V gene TRBV30 combines with J gene TRBJ1-1; the D gene is possibly TRBD1 (6 bases). This CDR3 has 13 amino acids. Trimming took 2 bases from V and 5 from J, leaving 12 bases between them. From germline, CDR1 is GTSNPN and CDR2 SVGIG (reference sequence).

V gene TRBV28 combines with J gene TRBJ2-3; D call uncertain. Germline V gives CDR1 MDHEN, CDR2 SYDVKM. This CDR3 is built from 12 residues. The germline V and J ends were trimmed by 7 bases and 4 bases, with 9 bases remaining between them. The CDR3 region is CASTKRADTQYF. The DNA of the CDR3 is TGTGCCAGCACTAAAAGGGCAGATACGCAGTATTTT.

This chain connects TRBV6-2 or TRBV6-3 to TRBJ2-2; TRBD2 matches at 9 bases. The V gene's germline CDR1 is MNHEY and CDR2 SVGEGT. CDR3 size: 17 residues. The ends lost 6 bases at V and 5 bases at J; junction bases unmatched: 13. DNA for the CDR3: TGTGCCAGCAGCCCTCAGCGAGCGGGGGGCGGAACCGGGGAGCTGTTTTTT. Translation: CASSPQRAGGGTGELFF.

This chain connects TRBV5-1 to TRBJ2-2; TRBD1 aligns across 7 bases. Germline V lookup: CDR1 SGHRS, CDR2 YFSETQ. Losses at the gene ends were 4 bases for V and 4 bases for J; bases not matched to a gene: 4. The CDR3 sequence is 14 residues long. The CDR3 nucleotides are TGCGCCAGCAGCGTGGGGACAGCCACCGGGGAGCTGTTTTTT. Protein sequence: CASSVGTATGELFF.

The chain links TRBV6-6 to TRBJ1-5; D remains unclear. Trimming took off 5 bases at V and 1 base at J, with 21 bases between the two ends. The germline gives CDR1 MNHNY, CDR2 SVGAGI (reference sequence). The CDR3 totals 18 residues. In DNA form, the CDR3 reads TGTGCCAGCAGTCTCAATCAACTTCAGGATCGGAGCAATCAGCCCCAGCATTTT. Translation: CASSLNQLQDRSNQPQHF.

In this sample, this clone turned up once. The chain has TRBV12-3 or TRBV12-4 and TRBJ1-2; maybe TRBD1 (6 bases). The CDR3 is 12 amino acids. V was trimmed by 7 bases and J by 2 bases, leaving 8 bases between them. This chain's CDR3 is CASNGQNYGYTF. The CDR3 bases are TGTGCCAGCAACGGACAGAACTATGGCTACACCTTC.

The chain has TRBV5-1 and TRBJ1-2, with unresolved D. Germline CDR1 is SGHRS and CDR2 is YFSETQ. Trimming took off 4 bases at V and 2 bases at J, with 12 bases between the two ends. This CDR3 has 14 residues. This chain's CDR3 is CASSLPTGNYGYTF. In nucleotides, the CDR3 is TGCGCCAGCAGCCTTCCCACGGGGAACTATGGCTACACCTTC.

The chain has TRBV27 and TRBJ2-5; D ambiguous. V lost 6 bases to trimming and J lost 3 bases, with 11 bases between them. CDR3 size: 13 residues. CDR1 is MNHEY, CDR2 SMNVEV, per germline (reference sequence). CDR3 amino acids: CASSSLREETQYF. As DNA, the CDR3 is TGTGCCAGCAGCTCCCTAAGAGAAGAGACCCAGTACTTC.

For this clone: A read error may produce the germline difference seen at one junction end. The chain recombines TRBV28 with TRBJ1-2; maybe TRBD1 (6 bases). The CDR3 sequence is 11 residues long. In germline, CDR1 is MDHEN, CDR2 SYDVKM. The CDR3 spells CASSSRTAPGW. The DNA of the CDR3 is TGTGCCAGCAGTAGTCGGACAGCTCCCGGATGG.

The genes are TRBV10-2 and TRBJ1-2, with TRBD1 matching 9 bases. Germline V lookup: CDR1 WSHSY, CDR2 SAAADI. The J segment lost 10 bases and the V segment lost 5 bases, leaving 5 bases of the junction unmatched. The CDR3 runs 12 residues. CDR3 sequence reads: CASSWDRADYTF. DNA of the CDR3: TGCGCCAGCAGTTGGGACAGGGCAGACTACACCTTC.

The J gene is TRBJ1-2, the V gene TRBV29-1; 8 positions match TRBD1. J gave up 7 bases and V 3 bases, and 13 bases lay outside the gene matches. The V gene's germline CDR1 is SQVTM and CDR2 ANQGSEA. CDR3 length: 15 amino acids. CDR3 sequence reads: CSVDIQGQGYLGYTF. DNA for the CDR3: TGCAGCGTTGATATACAAGGACAGGGATATCTTGGCTACACCTTC.

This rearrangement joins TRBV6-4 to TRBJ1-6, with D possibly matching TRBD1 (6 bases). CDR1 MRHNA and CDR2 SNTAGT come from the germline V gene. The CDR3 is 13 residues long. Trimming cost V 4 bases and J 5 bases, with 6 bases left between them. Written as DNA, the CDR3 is TGTGCCAGCAGTGGGACAGATAATTCACCCCTCCACTTT. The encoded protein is CASSGTDNSPLHF.

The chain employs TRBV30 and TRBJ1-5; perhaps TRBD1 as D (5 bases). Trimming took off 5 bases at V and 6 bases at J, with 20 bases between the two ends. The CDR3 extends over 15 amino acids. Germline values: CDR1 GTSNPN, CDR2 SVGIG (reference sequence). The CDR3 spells CAWGRGGLGSQPQHF. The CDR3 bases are TGTGCCTGGGGGCGGGGCGGGCTAGGAAGTCAGCCCCAGCATTTT.

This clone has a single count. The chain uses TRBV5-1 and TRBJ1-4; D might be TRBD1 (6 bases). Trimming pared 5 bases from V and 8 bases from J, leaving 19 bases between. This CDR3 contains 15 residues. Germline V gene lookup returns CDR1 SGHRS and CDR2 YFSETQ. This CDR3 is CASSTTQGGSEKLFF. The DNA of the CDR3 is TGCGCCAGCAGTACTACACAGGGAGGGTCCGAAAAACTGTTTTTT.

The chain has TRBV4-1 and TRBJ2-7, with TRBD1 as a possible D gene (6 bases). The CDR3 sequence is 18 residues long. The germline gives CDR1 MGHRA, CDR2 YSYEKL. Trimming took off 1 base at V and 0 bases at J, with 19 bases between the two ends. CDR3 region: CASSQAPGKGDTSYEQYF. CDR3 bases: TGCGCCAGCAGCCAAGCCCCCGGTAAGGGGGACACCTCCTACGAGCAGTACTTC.

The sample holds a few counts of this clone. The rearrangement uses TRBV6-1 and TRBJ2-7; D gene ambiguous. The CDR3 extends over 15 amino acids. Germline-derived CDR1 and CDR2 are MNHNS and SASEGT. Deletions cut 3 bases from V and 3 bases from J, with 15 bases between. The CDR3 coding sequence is TGTGCCAGCAGTGAGAAGCTAGACGGTGTCTACGAGCAGTACGTC. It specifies CASSEKLDGVYEQYV.

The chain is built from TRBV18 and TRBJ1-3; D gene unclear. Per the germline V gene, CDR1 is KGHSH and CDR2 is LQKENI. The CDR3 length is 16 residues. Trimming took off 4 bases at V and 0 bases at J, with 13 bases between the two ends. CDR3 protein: CASSRTQEASGNTIYF. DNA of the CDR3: TGTGCCAGCTCACGAACTCAGGAAGCCTCTGGAAACACCATATATTTT.

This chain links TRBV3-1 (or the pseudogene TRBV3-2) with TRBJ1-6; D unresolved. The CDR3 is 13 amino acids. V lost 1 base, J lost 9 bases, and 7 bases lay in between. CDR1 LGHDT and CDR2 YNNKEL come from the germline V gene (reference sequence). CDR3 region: CASSQAKVSPLHF. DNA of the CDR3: TGTGCCAGCAGCCAAGCTAAAGTTTCACCCCTCCACTTT.

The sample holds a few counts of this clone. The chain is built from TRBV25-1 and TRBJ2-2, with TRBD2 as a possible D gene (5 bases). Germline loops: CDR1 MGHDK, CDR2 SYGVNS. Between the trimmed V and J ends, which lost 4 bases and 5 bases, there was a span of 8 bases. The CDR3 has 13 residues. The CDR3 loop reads CASSARETGELFF. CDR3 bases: TGTGCCAGCAGTGCGAGGGAGACCGGGGAGCTGTTTTTT. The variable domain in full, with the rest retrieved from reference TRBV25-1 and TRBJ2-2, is EADIYQTPRYLVIGTGKKITLECSQTMGHDKMYWYQQDPGMELHLIHYSYGVNSTEKGDLSSESTVSRIRTEHFPLTLESARPSHTSQYLCASSARETGELFFGEGSRLTVL.

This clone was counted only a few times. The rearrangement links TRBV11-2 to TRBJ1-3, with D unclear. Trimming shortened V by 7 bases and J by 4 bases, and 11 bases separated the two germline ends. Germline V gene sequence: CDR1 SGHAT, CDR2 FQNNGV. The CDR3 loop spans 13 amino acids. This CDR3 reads CASMKNMGNTIYF. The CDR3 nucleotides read TGTGCCAGCATGAAGAACATGGGAAACACCATATATTTT.

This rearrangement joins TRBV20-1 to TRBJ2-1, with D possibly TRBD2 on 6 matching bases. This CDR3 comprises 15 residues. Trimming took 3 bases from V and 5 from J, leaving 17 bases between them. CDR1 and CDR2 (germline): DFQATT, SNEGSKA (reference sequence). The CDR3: CSASNAGTSNNEQFF. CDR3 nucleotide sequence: TGCAGTGCTAGTAATGCGGGAACTAGTAACAATGAGCAGTTCTTC.

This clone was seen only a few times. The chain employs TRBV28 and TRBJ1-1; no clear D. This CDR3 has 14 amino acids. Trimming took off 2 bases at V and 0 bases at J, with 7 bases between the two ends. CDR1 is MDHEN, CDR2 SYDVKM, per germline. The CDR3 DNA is TGTGCCAGCAGTTTAGAGATACTGAACACTGAAGCTTTCTTT. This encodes CASSLEILNTEAFF.

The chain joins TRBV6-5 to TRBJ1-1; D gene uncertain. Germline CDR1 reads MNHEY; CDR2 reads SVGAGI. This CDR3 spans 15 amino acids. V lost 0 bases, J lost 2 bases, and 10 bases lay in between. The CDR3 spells CASSYSGPGNTEAFF. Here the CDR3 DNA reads TGTGCCAGCAGTTACTCCGGACCGGGAAACACTGAAGCTTTCTTT.

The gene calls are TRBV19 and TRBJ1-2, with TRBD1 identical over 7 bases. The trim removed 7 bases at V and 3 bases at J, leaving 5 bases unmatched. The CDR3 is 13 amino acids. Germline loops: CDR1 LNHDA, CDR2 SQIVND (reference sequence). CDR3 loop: CASNKDRDYGYTF. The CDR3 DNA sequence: TGTGCCAGTAATAAAGACAGGGACTATGGCTACACCTTC.

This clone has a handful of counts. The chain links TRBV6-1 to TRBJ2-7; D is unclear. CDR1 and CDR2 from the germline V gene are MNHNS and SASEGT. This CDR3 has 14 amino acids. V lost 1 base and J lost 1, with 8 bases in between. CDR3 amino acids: CASSEEPRSYEQYF. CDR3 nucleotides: TGTGCCAGCAGTGAAGAACCCCGGTCCTACGAGCAGTACTTC.

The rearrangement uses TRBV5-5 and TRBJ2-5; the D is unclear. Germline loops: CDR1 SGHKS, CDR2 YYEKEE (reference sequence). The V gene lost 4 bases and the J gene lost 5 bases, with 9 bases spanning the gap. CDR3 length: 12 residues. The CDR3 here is CASSPERETQYF. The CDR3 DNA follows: TGTGCCAGCAGCCCTGAACGGGAGACCCAGTACTTC.

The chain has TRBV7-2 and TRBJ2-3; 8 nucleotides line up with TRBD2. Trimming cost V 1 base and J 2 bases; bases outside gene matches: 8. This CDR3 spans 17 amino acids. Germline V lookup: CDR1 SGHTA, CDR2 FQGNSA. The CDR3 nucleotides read TGTGCCAGCAGCTTAGGGTTCGCTAGCGGGTACACAGATACGCAGTATTTT. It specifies CASSLGFASGYTDTQYF.

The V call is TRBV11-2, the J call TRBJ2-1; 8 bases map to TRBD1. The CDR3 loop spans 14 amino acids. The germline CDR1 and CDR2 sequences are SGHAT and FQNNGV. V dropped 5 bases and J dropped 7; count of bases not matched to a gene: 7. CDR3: CASSLFRQGNEQFF. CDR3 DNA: TGTGCCAGCAGCCTTTTTAGACAGGGGAATGAGCAGTTCTTC.

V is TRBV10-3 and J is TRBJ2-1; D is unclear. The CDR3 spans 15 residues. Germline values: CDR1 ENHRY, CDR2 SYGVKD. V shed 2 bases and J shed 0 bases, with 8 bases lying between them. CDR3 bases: TGTGCCATCAGTGAGGGTATAGTCTCCTACAATGAGCAGTTCTTC. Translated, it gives CAISEGIVSYNEQFF.